These 3 T cell receptor beta chains share one sample of origin, sequenced in a study of blood T cells in healthy people across ages. Using a J-beta primer mix together with a sample-barcoded 5' primer, a second PCR was run for roughly 7 to 12 cycles. Via MiXCR, TCRdb re-called the 5' RACE reads, giving one row per CDR3 protein. The table lists 850,000 or so distinct CDR3 sequences, under 35% of them singletons, with approximately 15% in the top ten. Sequencing input: blood. These receptors originate from a woman at least 80 years old in good health.

The chain employs TRBV20-1 and TRBJ1-2; no firm D call. Germline loops: CDR1 DFQATT, CDR2 SNEGSKA (reference sequence). This CDR3 is built from 12 residues. Trimming took 7 bases from V and 3 from J, leaving 12 bases between them. Here the CDR3 reads CSVEGRDYGYTF. As DNA, the CDR3 is TGCAGTGTCGAAGGGAGGGACTATGGCTACACCTTC.

This clonotype was seen ten or more times. This CDR3 reads CASSSPGTSTGTQYF. CDR3 nucleotide sequence: TGTGCCAGCAGCTCCCCCGGGACTAGCACCGGTACGCAGTATTTT. The chain recombines TRBV6-2 or TRBV6-3 with TRBJ2-3; 9 bases are shared with TRBD2. The CDR3 consists of 15 residues. The germline V gene has CDR1 MNHEY and CDR2 SVGEGT. Trimming removed 6 bases from V and 8 bases from J; junction bases left unmatched: 12.

A few counts support this clonotype. Just one base apart from a much larger clone, this may be a read error. The J gene is TRBJ1-1, the V gene TRBV29-1, with D perhaps TRBD1 (6 bases). This CDR3 spans 15 amino acids. The V gene lost 4 bases and the J gene lost 6 bases, with 21 bases spanning the gap. Germline V lookup: CDR1 SQVTM, CDR2 ANQGSEA. The CDR3, as DNA: TGCAGCGTTGTGAATAGGGGAAGGGGGGGTGCTGAAGCTTTCTTT. Protein: CSVVNRGRGGAEAFF. The whole variable domain, filled in from reference TRBV29-1 and TRBJ1-1, reads SAVISQKPSRDICQRGTSLTIQCQVDSQVTMMFWYRQQPGQSLTLIATANQGSEATYESGFVIDKFPISRPNLTFSTLTVSNMSPEDSSIYLCSVVNRGRGGAEAFFGQGTRLTVV.